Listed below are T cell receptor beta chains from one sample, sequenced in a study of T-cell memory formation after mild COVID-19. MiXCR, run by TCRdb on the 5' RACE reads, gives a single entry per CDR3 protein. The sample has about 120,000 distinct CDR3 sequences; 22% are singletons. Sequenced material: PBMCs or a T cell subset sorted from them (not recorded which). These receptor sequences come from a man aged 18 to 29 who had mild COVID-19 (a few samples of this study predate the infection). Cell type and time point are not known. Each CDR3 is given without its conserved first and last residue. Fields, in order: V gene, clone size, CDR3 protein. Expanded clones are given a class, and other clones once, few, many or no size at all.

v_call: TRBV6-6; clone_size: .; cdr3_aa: ASSSLPGTGGTYT
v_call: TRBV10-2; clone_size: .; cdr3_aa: ASAIWGYEQY
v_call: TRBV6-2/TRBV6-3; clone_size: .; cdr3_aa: ASSYYSGGSYNEQF
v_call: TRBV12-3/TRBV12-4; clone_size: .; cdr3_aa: ASSRLDLRCT
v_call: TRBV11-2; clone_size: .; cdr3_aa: ASSRQGAYEQY
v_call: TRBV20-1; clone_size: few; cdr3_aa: SASSAINSNQPQH
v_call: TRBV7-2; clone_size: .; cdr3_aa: ASSLRRQGALTNEKLF
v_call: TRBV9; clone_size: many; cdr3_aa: ASGKGLNQPQH
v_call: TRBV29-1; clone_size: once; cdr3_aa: SAVGQPQDGYT
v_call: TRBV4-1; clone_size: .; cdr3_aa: ASSQAQGGNQPQH